The 20 T cell receptor beta chains listed next were all sequenced from one sample in a study of T cell responses to AZD1222 COVID-19 vaccine. The data were produced by immunoSEQ multiplex PCR, yet TCRdb's version contains in-frame clones alone and is incomplete. In the table there are about 100,000 clones, around nine tenths of which are singletons. The source material was peripheral blood, sampled on day 0 of AZD1222 vaccination. The source is an adult in good health.

The chain employs TRBV10-1 and TRBJ1-2; D gene unclear. With 8 bases removed from V and 1 base from J, the gap between germline ends came to 14 bases. Germline V gives CDR1 WNHNN, CDR2 SYGVQD (reference sequence). This CDR3 region has 14 residues. The CDR3 DNA follows: TGCGCCAGCTCCTATCTATCCTTTAACTATGGCTACACCTTC. Translating gives CASSYLSFNYGYTF.

This sequence joins TRBV28 and TRBJ1-3; D is ambiguous. The V end lost 4 bases, the J end lost 0 bases, and 10 bases lay between the germline ends. The CDR3 contains 15 residues. Germline CDR1 and CDR2: MDHEN and SYDVKM. CDR3 sequence (DNA): TGTGCCAGCAGTTCTGCAGGCAGCTCTGGAAACACCATATATTTT. The encoded protein is CASSSAGSSGNTIYF. Full variable domain (rest looked up from reference TRBV28 and TRBJ1-3): DVKVTQSSRYLVKRTGEKVFLECVQDMDHENMFWYRQDPGLGLRLIYFSYDVKMKEKGDIPEGYSVSREKKERFSLILESASTNQTSMYLCASSSAGSSGNTIYFGEGSWLTVV.

CDR3: CAWSRTGKGNQPQHF. The CDR3 bases are TGTGCCTGGAGTCGGACAGGGAAGGGCAATCAGCCCCAGCATTTT. V gene TRBV30 combines with J gene TRBJ1-5; 8 nucleotides agree with TRBD1. The CDR3 has 15 amino acids. The germline V gene encodes CDR1 GTSNPN and CDR2 SVGIG (reference sequence). After removal of 2 bases from V and 2 bases from J, the junction contained 5 bases not matched to a gene. Based on the CDR3 plus reference TRBV30 and TRBJ1-5, the full variable domain is SQTIHQWPATLVQPVGSPLSLECTVEGTSNPNLYWYRQAAGRGLQLLFYSVGIGQISSEVPQNLSASRPQDRQFILSSKKLLLSDSGFYLCAWSRTGKGNQPQHFGDGTRLSIL.

This clone was seen a handful of times. This rearrangement joins TRBV10-1 to TRBJ2-2, with TRBD1 as a possible D gene (5 bases). Between the trimmed V and J ends, which lost 8 bases and 7 bases, there was a span of 17 bases. This CDR3 is 14 amino acids long. Germline CDR1 WNHNN, CDR2 SYGVQD (reference sequence). CDR3 region: CASRPTALGGELFF. CDR3 DNA: TGCGCCAGCCGACCGACAGCCCTGGGCGGGGAGCTGTTTTTT.

The genes are TRBV19 and TRBJ2-7, with 9 bases that match TRBD1. The J segment lost 4 bases and the V segment lost 4 bases, leaving 11 bases of the junction unmatched. Germline V gene data show CDR1 as LNHDA and CDR2 as SQIVND (reference sequence). The CDR3 extends over 16 amino acids. CDR3 amino acids: CASSTTLDRGIYEQYF. The DNA for the CDR3 is TGTGCCAGTAGTACGACCCTTGACAGGGGGATATACGAGCAGTACTTC. Drawing the rest from reference TRBV19 and TRBJ2-7, the complete variable domain is DGGITQSPKYLFRKEGQNVTLSCEQNLNHDAMYWYRQDPGQGLRLIYYSQIVNDFQKGDIAEGYSVSREKKESFPLTVTSAQKNPTAFYLCASSTTLDRGIYEQYFGPGTRLTVT.

This chain connects TRBV4-3 to TRBJ2-1, with a tentative D call TRBD2 (5 bases). Trimming stripped 1 base from V and 8 bases from J, with 12 bases between. CDR1 is LGHNA and CDR2 is YSLEER in the germline V gene. The length of the CDR3 is 14 residues. The CDR3 DNA follows: TGCGCCAGCAGCCAAGGAGGGTACTGGGATGAGCAGTTCTTC. Its translation is CASSQGGYWDEQFF.

The chain couples TRBV4-3 to TRBJ1-4; D gene unclear. V was shortened by 4 bases and J by 8 bases, with 14 bases between the two germline ends. This CDR3 comprises 14 residues. Germline V gene sequence: CDR1 LGHNA, CDR2 YSLEER. This CDR3 reads CASSRQGRNEKLFF. The DNA of the CDR3 is TGCGCCAGCAGCCGACAAGGAAGAAACGAAAAACTGTTTTTT.

In this sample, this clone turned up once. The V gene is TRBV5-1, the J gene TRBJ1-2; D is uncertain. Germline assignment: CDR1 SGHRS and CDR2 YFSETQ. The CDR3 loop spans 13 amino acids. The V gene lost 4 bases and the J gene lost 7 bases, with 14 bases spanning the gap. In DNA, the CDR3 is TGCGCCAGCAGCCCAGACGCCACTATTGGCTACACCTTC. Encoded protein: CASSPDATIGYTF.

V gene TRBV11-2 combines with J gene TRBJ2-6; D is unclear. This CDR3 spans 16 amino acids. V was clipped by 2 bases and J by 0 bases, with 8 bases between them. The germline V gene encodes CDR1 SGHAT and CDR2 FQNNGV. The CDR3 DNA follows: TGTGCCAGCAGCTTATCAGGAACCTCTGGGGCCAACGTCCTGACTTTC. Translated: CASSLSGTSGANVLTF. Looking up the rest from reference TRBV11-2 and TRBJ2-6 gives the full variable domain: EAGVAQSPRYKIIEKRQSVAFWCNPISGHATLYWYQQILGQGPKLLIQFQNNGVVDDSQLPKDRFSAERLKGVDSTLKIQPAKLEDSAVYLCASSLSGTSGANVLTFGAGSRLTVL.

This chain joins TRBV11-3 and TRBJ1-2; perhaps TRBD1 as D (5 bases). The CDR3 has 13 amino acids. Trimming removed 5 bases at V and 2 bases at J, with 9 bases between. CDR1 SGHNT and CDR2 YENEEA come from the germline V gene. CDR3 protein: CASSTRQNYGYTF. The CDR3, as DNA: TGTGCCAGCAGCACGAGACAGAACTATGGCTACACCTTC. Looking up the rest from reference TRBV11-3 and TRBJ1-2 gives the full variable domain: EAGVVQSPRYKIIEKKQPVAFWCNPISGHNTLYWYLQNLGQGPELLIRYENEEAVDDSQLPKDRFSAERLKGVDSTLKIQPAELGDSAVYLCASSTRQNYGYTFGSGTRLTVV.

The J gene is TRBJ1-1, the V gene TRBV6-1; 8 bases line up with TRBD1. CDR3 size: 13 residues. V was pared by 4 bases and J by 4 bases, with 2 bases of the junction left unmatched. Germline V gene data show CDR1 as MNHNS and CDR2 as SASEGT. This CDR3 reads CASSGTGSTEAFF. The DNA for the CDR3 is TGTGCCAGCAGTGGGACAGGGAGCACTGAAGCTTTCTTT.

The J gene is TRBJ1-5, the V gene TRBV6-5; 11 bases line up with TRBD1. V lost 0 bases and J lost 7; bases outside the gene matches: 5. The CDR3 is 16 residues long. From germline, CDR1 is MNHEY and CDR2 SVGAGI. The DNA for the CDR3 is TGTGCCAGCAGTTACTCACGGACAGGGGGCAGCCAGCCCCAGCATTTT. It translates to CASSYSRTGGSQPQHF.

In its sample, this clone was seen a few times. The V gene is TRBV28, the J gene TRBJ1-4; D may be TRBD1 (5 bases). V lost 5 bases and J 5 bases, leaving 15 bases between the germline ends. CDR1 is MDHEN and CDR2 is SYDVKM in the germline V gene. The CDR3 is 15 residues long. The DNA of the CDR3 is TGTGCCAGCAGTCCCCTACGGGGGTCAAATGAAAAACTGTTTTTT. Protein: CASSPLRGSNEKLFF.

The CDR3 reads CASGLKAGQETQYF. CDR3 bases: TGTGCCAGCGGACTCAAAGCGGGACAAGAGACCCAGTACTTC. This chain uses TRBV25-1 with TRBJ2-5; the match to TRBD2 covers 7 bases. This CDR3 contains 14 residues. Germline loops: CDR1 MGHDK, CDR2 SYGVNS. With 8 bases clipped from V and 2 bases from J, the junction kept 8 bases outside the gene matches.

This clone was observed many times. The chain employs TRBV7-9 and TRBJ1-2; D gene ambiguous. From germline, CDR1 is SEHNR and CDR2 FQNEAQ (reference sequence). Trimming pared 1 base from V and 3 bases from J, leaving 9 bases between. The CDR3 totals 14 residues. The CDR3, as DNA: TGTGCCAGCAGCTTAGTGCGGGGTCACTATGGCTACACCTTC. It is translated as CASSLVRGHYGYTF.

The V and J genes are TRBV6-5 and TRBJ2-5; 7 bases are shared with TRBD1. Germline CDR1 is MNHEY and CDR2 is SVGAGI. This CDR3 is 13 amino acids long. V lost 6 bases and J lost 5; bases outside the gene matches: 6. CDR3 in DNA: TGTGCCAGCAGACCTACAGGGGTGGAGACCCAGTACTTC. Its translation is CASRPTGVETQYF.

This rearrangement joins TRBV7-2 to TRBJ1-2; no clear D gene. The CDR3 is made up of 13 amino acids. V was cut by 1 base and J by 7 bases, with 10 bases left in between. CDR1 SGHTA and CDR2 FQGNSA come from the germline V gene. This CDR3 reads CASSLGARSGYTF. The CDR3 nucleotides are TGTGCCAGCAGCTTAGGCGCCCGCAGTGGCTACACCTTC. The full variable domain, in which reference TRBV7-2 and TRBJ1-2 provide the parts outside the CDR3, is GAGVSQSPSNKVTEKGKDVELRCDPISGHTALYWYRQSLGQGLEFLIYFQGNSAPDKSGLPSDRFSAERTGGSVSTLTIQRTQQEDSAVYLCASSLGARSGYTFGSGTRLTVV.

The rearrangement joins TRBV30 to TRBJ1-6; no definite D call. Germline CDR1 is GTSNPN and CDR2 is SVGIG (reference sequence). The CDR3 contains 15 residues. The V end lost 3 bases, the J end lost 7 bases, and 16 bases lay between the germline ends. In DNA form, the CDR3 reads TGTGCCTGGAGAAAGACCGGGGTCCAAAATTCACCCCTCCACTTT. Amino acids: CAWRKTGVQNSPLHF.

V usage is TRBV3-1 (or the pseudogene TRBV3-2) and J usage is TRBJ2-7; possible D gene TRBD2, 5 bases. The CDR3 is 12 amino acids. V was cut by 0 bases and J by 6 bases, with 6 bases left in between. Germline V gene data show CDR1 as LGHDT and CDR2 as YNNKEL (reference sequence). The CDR3 DNA reads as TGTGCCAGCAGCCAAGATGAGGGCGAGCAGTACTTC. It yields the protein CASSQDEGEQYF.

The V gene is TRBV19, the J gene TRBJ1-1, with 10 bases fitting TRBD1. Germline V lookup: CDR1 LNHDA, CDR2 SQIVND (reference sequence). CDR3 size: 17 residues. The J segment lost 0 bases and the V segment lost 8 bases, leaving 12 bases of the junction unmatched. Here the CDR3 DNA reads TGTGCCAGTTCCCGGGGGACAGGGGTCCTTATGAACACTGAAGCTTTCTTT. This gives the protein CASSRGTGVLMNTEAFF.